This T cell receptor (beta chain) was captured in a study of CD8+ T cells in alopecia areata. Study-wide context: Each of the treated patients was given oral tofacitinib, 5 to 10 mg twice daily, for moderate-to-severe alopecia areata. Tofacitinib lasted 6 to 18 months, then 6 months off drug. Study results and caveats: Clonality in the scalp and expanded CD8+ clones ranked among the top 100 were significantly decreased by tofacitinib.

Sequencing relied on a cDNA template that was reverse transcribed from extracted RNA. Libraries were prepared by immunoSEQ multiplex PCR; TCRdb keeps only in-frame clonotypes and omits some of them. The sample carries about 220,000 clones, 50% to 70% recorded once. This clone has more than one count but fewer than ten. What it recognizes is unknown. Treatment reported: oral pan-JAK inhibitor, 5-10 mg twice daily. PBMCs were stained for CD3, CD4 and CD8, and CD4+ and CD8+ T cells were sorted. Germline V gives CDR1 LGHNA, CDR2 YSLEER. V lost 0 bases and J 6 bases, leaving 10 bases between the germline ends. The CDR3 loop spans 14 amino acids.

The chain joins TRBV4-3 to TRBJ2-3, with D uncertain. The sequence was obtained from a human donor with alopecia areata. The source was CD4+ T cells sorted from blood, collected at week 4, from a patient treated with tofacitinib. The CDR3 DNA reads TGCGCCAGCAGCCAAGATAGGGTGGGGGATACGCAGTATTTT. Translated, it gives CASSQDRVGDTQYF.